These T cell receptor beta chains were read from a single sample in a study of T-cell reconstitution after alpha-beta-depleted transplantation in children. One entry per CDR3 protein results from TCRdb running MiXCR on the PCR reads. The sample consists of about a million distinct CDR3 sequences, about 30% of them appearing once. Material: PBMCs, mostly from graft donor cells, obtained 360 days after TCRalphabeta/CD19-depleted stem cell transplant. The receptors were sampled from a boy under two years old who had a stem cell transplant for SCID, so the T cells may come from the graft donor. The CDR3 runs from the conserved cysteine through the conserved F or W. A D gene is named only where the DNA matches it firmly. Not every row has a clone size; where given, it reads once, few, many or a size class.

cdr3_length	v_call	clone_size	d_call	j_call	cdr3_aa	cdr3_nt
15	TRBV4-1	-	-	TRBJ2-2	CASSLQVAGSGELFF	TGCGCCAGCAGCCTTCAGGTGGCGGGGTCCGGGGAGCTGTTTTTT
15	TRBV7-2	-	TRBD1	TRBJ2-3	CASSPWGQGADTQYF	TGTGCCAGCAGCCCCTGGGGGCAGGGGGCAGATACGCAGTATTTT
14	TRBV11-1	-	-	TRBJ2-5	CASSLTIYGETQYF	TGTGCCAGCAGCTTAACCATTTATGGAGAGACCCAGTACTTC
14	TRBV4-1	once	-	TRBJ2-2	CASSTSLAPGELFF	TGCGCCAGCAGCACCTCGTTAGCCCCCGGGGAGCTGTTTTTT
16	TRBV20-1	-	-	TRBJ1-5	CSARPFTRMSNQPQHF	TGCAGTGCTAGACCGTTTACCCGTATGAGCAATCAGCCCCAGCATTTT
18	TRBV5-1	-	TRBD1	TRBJ2-1	CASNSGQGLPSSYNEQFF	TGCGCCAGCAACTCGGGACAGGGGCTCCCGAGCTCCTACAATGAGCAGTTCTTC
14	TRBV20-1	-	TRBD1	TRBJ2-4	CSARDRQGVNIQYF	TGCAGTGCTAGAGATCGACAGGGCGTAAACATTCAGTACTTC
15	TRBV6-1	few	TRBD2	TRBJ2-7	CASSPLAGGYYEQYF	TGTGCCAGCAGCCCCTTAGCGGGGGGTTACTACGAGCAGTACTTC
15	TRBV28	few	-	TRBJ2-1	CASSLHPTSYNEQFF	TGTGCCAGCAGTTTACACCCCACCAGCTACAATGAGCAGTTCTTC
14	TRBV15	-	-	TRBJ2-7	CATSRDLGGGEQYF	TGTGCCACCAGCAGAGATCTCGGAGGTGGCGAGCAGTACTTC
15	TRBV5-1	few	-	TRBJ2-3	CASRPAWESADTQYF	TGCGCCAGCAGGCCCGCTTGGGAGAGCGCAGATACGCAGTATTTT
13	TRBV12-3/TRBV12-4	few	-	TRBJ2-3	CASSFIEGDTQYF	TGTGCCAGCAGTTTCATAGAAGGAGATACGCAGTATTTT
14	TRBV20-1	-	-	TRBJ1-1	CSARTWLRSAEAFF	TGCAGTGCTCGGACATGGTTGAGATCGGCTGAAGCTTTCTTT
16	TRBV24-1	-	-	TRBJ2-1	CATMTGTGVGAHEQFF	TGTGCCACCATGACGGGGACGGGGGTGGGGGCCCATGAGCAGTTCTTC
14	TRBV12-3/TRBV12-4	-	-	TRBJ1-2	CASRRQTVNYGYTF	TGTGCCAGCAGGCGACAGACGGTAAACTATGGCTACACCTTC
14	TRBV12-3/TRBV12-4	-	TRBD1	TRBJ1-1	CASRFGTANTEAFF	TGTGCCAGCAGATTCGGGACAGCGAACACTGAAGCTTTCTTT
15	TRBV10-3	few	TRBD1	TRBJ2-5	CAISLTGGRMETQYF	TGTGCCATCAGTTTGACAGGGGGCAGAATGGAGACCCAGTACTTC
16	TRBV20-1	few	-	TRBJ2-3	CSARDRQAGGTDTQYF	TGCAGTGCTAGAGATCGTCAGGCGGGCGGCACAGATACGCAGTATTTT
14	TRBV7-9	-	-	TRBJ1-6	CASSLLGPNSPLHF	TGTGCCAGCAGCCTCTTGGGACCGAATTCACCCCTCCACTTT
14	TRBV5-1	many	-	TRBJ1-1	CASSLEGWNTEAFF	TGCGCCAGCAGCTTGGAGGGGTGGAACACTGAAGCTTTCTTT
14	TRBV12-5	many	TRBD1	TRBJ2-5	CASSSNRGEETQYF	TGTGCTAGTAGCTCCAACAGGGGCGAAGAGACCCAGTACTTC
12	TRBV29-1	-	-	TRBJ1-1	CSVLQENTEAFF	TGCAGCGTTCTACAGGAGAACACTGAAGCTTTCTTT
12	TRBV4-2	-	-	TRBJ1-2	CASSQEVHGYTF	TGTGCCAGCAGCCAAGAAGTCCATGGCTACACCTTC
11	TRBV29-1	-	TRBD1	TRBJ2-2	CSGQGAGELFF	TGCAGCGGGCAGGGGGCCGGGGAGCTGTTTTTT
16	TRBV15	few	TRBD2	TRBJ2-3	CATSKLAGGLGDTQYF	TGTGCCACCAGCAAACTAGCGGGGGGGCTGGGAGATACGCAGTATTTT
17	TRBV24-1	-	-	TRBJ2-1	CATSDPRSSVPYNEQFF	TGTGCCACCAGTGATCCCAGGTCTAGCGTGCCCTACAATGAGCAGTTCTTC
10	TRBV29-1	few	-	TRBJ2-1	CSVVLAFQFF	TGCAGCGTTGTTCTGGCCTTCCAGTTCTTC